This record concerns one TCR beta chain sequence. Its antigen is not identified. One junction end does not reproduce the germline sequence, and a read error may be involved. The use of genomic DNA as template underpinned the TCR beta VDJ and CDR3 profiling. TCRdb re-derived calls from the reads in MiXCR, one entry per CDR3 protein. This table has approximately 250,000 distinct CDR3 sequences, roughly 80% appearing once. Those patients picked for sequencing had displayed CD8+CD57+ cell expansion on flow cytometry. The data derive from a study of CD8+CD57+ T cells in acquired aplastic anemia. Across the study: When averaged, DNA from sorted CD4+ and CD8+ cells came to approximately 3.2 ug. Study-level points and caveats: Patients and controls shared roughly 31 CD8+ CDR3 sequences, highly expressed in patients.

This TCR was recovered from a human donor with aplastic anemia. The source material was sorted CD4+, CD8+, or CD8+CD57+ T cells (not recorded which) from PBMCs.

The CDR3 loop reads CASSFTSAMQYF. In DNA, the CDR3 is TGTGCCAGCAGCTTTACTAGCGCAATGCAGTATTTT. The chain carries TRBV5-1 and TRBJ2-3, with 7 bases matching TRBD2. The germline gives CDR1 SGHRS, CDR2 YFSETQ. The CDR3 runs to 12 residues. Full variable domain (remainder filled in from reference TRBV5-1 and TRBJ2-3): KAGVTQTPRYLIKTRGQQVTLSCSPISGHRSVSWYQQTPGQGLQFLFEYFSETQRNKGNFPGRFSGRQFSNSRSEMNVSTLELGDSALYLCASSFTSAMQYFGPGTRLTVL.